This T cell receptor beta chain was found in a study of OX40 agonist ivuxolimab in advanced cancers. For the wider study: Ivuxolimab was an agonistic, fully human IgG2 monoclonal antibody directed against OX40 (CD134), a costimulatory receptor. The point of sequencing TCRbeta in the periphery was to test whether ivuxolimab changed TCR sequence diversity and drove clonal T-cell expansion. Of the 50 to 55 patients in dose escalation, some 20 had hepatocellular carcinoma, some 15 had melanoma, 9 had renal cell carcinoma and 9 had head and neck cancer. Intravenous ivuxolimab was administered to patients every 2 weeks at six dose levels: 0.01, 0.1, 0.3, 1.5, 3 and 10 mg/kg. The paper covers the monotherapy dose-escalation part of the phase I ivuxolimab trial, which included N of about 50 patients. In the dose-escalation cohort, approximately 80% of patients were male, and the mean age was 60 years with a range of roughly 20 to 79. Prior anti-PD-1, anti-PD-L1 or anti-CTLA-4 therapy was permitted, and approximately 39% of dose-escalation patients had received checkpoint inhibitors. Partial responses occurred in three dose-escalation patients, of whom one had hepatocellular carcinoma and two had cutaneous melanoma.

Overall study outcomes, separate from this receptor: In partial responders in the 0.1-3.0 mg/kg groups, normalized peripheral clonal expansion was found to be among the lowest, especially among CD8+ T cells. Clonal expansion of both CD4+ and CD8+ blood T cells was observed from baseline to week 6 at doses 0.1 to 3.0 mg/kg. On average, CD8+ T cells showed more expanded clones than CD4+ T cells after ivuxolimab. Low levels of normalized T-cell clonal expansion were also seen in some patients who did not respond. The antigen specificity of the peripheral T cells that underwent clonal expansion was not determined.

To sequence the TCRbeta CDR3 region, genomic DNA was isolated from the sorted cells. TCRbeta CDR3 regions were sequenced using the immunoSEQ Assay. As stored in TCRdb, this immuneACCESS dataset retains in-frame rearrangements with V and J assigned. A fraction of the clones does not appear; measured against another copy, unresolved V genes explain less than half of the discrepancy, and the remainder lacks a known reason. The sample records about 52,000 clones, roughly 94% of which are singletons. Around 12% of the sample lies in the top ten. On this clone itself: It has no known antigen specificity. Base qualities are missing; no much larger clone stands one base away.

Reading from cysteine to phenylalanine, the CDR3 counts 17 amino acids. Just the 51-base CDR3 DNA is kept, in frame starting at base 1. From the germline V gene, CDR1 is MGHDK and CDR2 is SYGVNS. The junction carries 19 bases between V and J, which are trimmed by 7 bases and 0 bases respectively. The trial excluded patients who had a history of autoimmune disease or were on systemic immunosuppression. Peripheral blood for TCR sequencing was collected from all dose cohorts at baseline, on cycle 4 day 1, and on cycle 7 day 1. Samples came from an open-label, multicenter, first-in-human phase I dose-escalation trial of ivuxolimab. Adults with locally advanced or metastatic melanoma, renal cell, hepatocellular, or head and neck squamous cell carcinoma were enrolled in the trial. CD4+ and CD8+ T cells were sorted separately from peripheral blood before TCR sequencing.

The chain links TRBV25-1 with TRBJ2-1; TRBD1 is a possible D gene, resting on 6 matching bases. The clonotype originates from an adult with an advanced solid tumor such as melanoma, head and neck, liver or kidney cancer. Here the sequenced sample was CD4+ or CD8+ T cells sorted from blood, taken in a trial of the OX40 agonist ivuxolimab. The CDR3 in this case is CASTWISDSCSYNEQFF. At the DNA level, the sequence is TGTGCCAGCACCTGGATCTCGGACAGTTGCTCCTACAATGAGCAGTTCTTC. The CDR3 plus the reference TRBV25-1 and TRBJ2-1 genes for the other parts give the full variable domain: EADIYQTPRYLVIGTGKKITLECSQTMGHDKMYWYQQDPGMELHLIHYSYGVNSTEKGDLSSESTVSRIRTEHFPLTLESARPSHTSQYLCASTWISDSCSYNEQFFGPGTRLTVL.